Each of the 16 T cell receptor beta chains below was sequenced from the same sample in a study of blood T cell repertoires in COVID-19. Here immunoSEQ multiplex PCR was the method, and the copy in TCRdb shows in-frame clones only, minus some. The table includes about 290,000 clones, roughly 89% detected once. Input material: PBMCs or T cells enriched from blood (not recorded which). Every receptor here comes from a middle-aged woman who had recovered from COVID-19.

V usage is TRBV5-1 and J usage is TRBJ1-2; no reliable D call. Germline V lookup: CDR1 SGHRS, CDR2 YFSETQ. This CDR3 is built from 14 residues. V lost 0 bases and J 4 bases, leaving 10 bases between the germline ends. The CDR3 sequence is CASSLAAGRYGYTF. The CDR3 nucleotides read TGCGCCAGCAGCTTGGCGGCAGGCCGCTATGGCTACACCTTC. The whole variable domain, remainder taken from reference TRBV5-1 and TRBJ1-2, is KAGVTQTPRYLIKTRGQQVTLSCSPISGHRSVSWYQQTPGQGLQFLFEYFSETQRNKGNFPGRFSGRQFSNSRSEMNVSTLELGDSALYLCASSLAAGRYGYTFGSGTRLTVV.

The chain employs TRBV9 and TRBJ2-3; 8 bases align to TRBD2. Germline lookup yields CDR1 SGDLS and CDR2 YYNGEE. The length of the CDR3 is 16 residues. With V trimmed by 1 base and J by 3 bases, 7 bases remained unmatched. CDR3 amino acids: CASSVLGGRPTDTQYF. The CDR3 coding sequence is TGTGCCAGCAGCGTACTAGGCGGGAGGCCAACAGATACGCAGTATTTT.

This chain uses TRBV27 with TRBJ1-1; 9 positions agree with TRBD1. The V gene's germline CDR1 is MNHEY and CDR2 SMNVEV (reference sequence). The CDR3 extends over 14 amino acids. Trimming removed 4 bases from V and 8 bases from J; junction bases left unmatched: 8. CDR3 coding DNA: TGTGCCAGCAGTTACGCTCGGGGACAGGGCGAAGCTTTCTTT. Encoded protein: CASSYARGQGEAFF.

The chain couples TRBV4-1 to TRBJ1-2, with D unclear. This CDR3 is 13 amino acids long. Germline V gives CDR1 MGHRA, CDR2 YSYEKL. The germline V and J ends were trimmed by 1 base and 4 bases, with 7 bases remaining between them. CDR3 sequence (DNA): TGCGCCAGCAGCCAAGGGCCCTTCTATGGCTACACCTTC. It yields the protein CASSQGPFYGYTF.

J is TRBJ2-7 and V is TRBV4-1; D may be TRBD2 (6 bases). V was pared by 8 bases and J by 2 bases, with 22 bases between. This CDR3 region has 16 residues. CDR1 MGHRA and CDR2 YSYEKL come from the germline V gene. The CDR3 sequence is CASLQNSSAQTYEQYF. The CDR3 region has the DNA TGCGCCAGCCTACAGAATTCTAGCGCGCAAACCTACGAGCAGTACTTC.

This clone was seen repeatedly, ten times or more. The chain combines TRBV6-5 with TRBJ1-1; D may be TRBD1 (6 bases). The CDR3 has 14 amino acids. V dropped 2 bases and J dropped 0 bases, with 7 bases sitting between them. The germline V gene has CDR1 MNHEY and CDR2 SVGAGI. This CDR3 reads CASSYDRLNTEAFF. In DNA, the CDR3 is TGTGCCAGCAGTTACGACAGGTTGAACACTGAAGCTTTCTTT.

The chain combines TRBV24-1 with TRBJ1-2, with D perhaps matching TRBD1 (6 bases). CDR3 length equals 13 residues. V gave up 5 bases and J gave up 9 bases, with 15 bases separating them. Germline V gene data show CDR1 as KGHDR and CDR2 as SFDVKD. CDR3: CATSGQQGPRYTF. The CDR3, as DNA: TGTGCCACCAGTGGCCAACAGGGCCCTCGCTACACCTTC.

The chain carries TRBV7-3 and TRBJ1-6; TRBD1 matches 7 bases. Per germline, CDR1 SGHTA and CDR2 FQGTGA. There are 14 residues in the CDR3. Unmatched junction bases numbered 4, after V lost 4 bases and J lost 7 bases. The CDR3 loop is CASSSQGQNSPLHF. The CDR3 DNA sequence: TGTGCCAGCAGCTCGCAGGGACAGAATTCACCCCTCCACTTT.

The chain uses TRBV7-2 and TRBJ1-2; 8 bases are shared with TRBD1. With V trimmed by 5 bases and J by 8 bases, 16 bases remained unmatched. Looked up from germline, CDR1 is SGHTA and CDR2 is FQGNSA. The CDR3 is 16 amino acids. CDR3 nucleotide sequence: TGTGCCAGCAGCCCGCGAGGACAGGGATCCCCCGGAGGCTACACCTTC. Translated, it gives CASSPRGQGSPGGYTF.

Only one count was recorded for this clone. The rearrangement joins TRBV6-5 to TRBJ1-1, with 7 bases that match TRBD1. The CDR3 has 15 amino acids. J was trimmed by 0 bases and V by 6 bases; bases with no gene match: 7. Germline loops: CDR1 MNHEY, CDR2 SVGAGI. CDR3: CASSRQGALNTEAFF. DNA of the CDR3: TGTGCCAGCAGCCGACAGGGTGCCTTGAACACTGAAGCTTTCTTT.

The V gene is TRBV2, the J gene TRBJ1-1; 8 bases fit TRBD1. The CDR3 is made up of 15 amino acids. Germline V gene sequence: CDR1 SNHLY, CDR2 FYNNEI. The junction had 8 bases not matched to a gene; V was cut back by 5 bases and J by 3 bases. This CDR3 reads CASSSHRGFYTEAFF. The CDR3 region has the DNA TGTGCCAGCAGTTCTCACAGGGGGTTCTACACTGAAGCTTTCTTT.

The chain recombines TRBV4-1 with TRBJ2-1, with D perhaps TRBD2 (6 bases). V lost 1 base and J lost 9, with 22 bases in between. Germline CDR1 MGHRA, CDR2 YSYEKL. CDR3 length: 17 residues. The CDR3, as DNA: TGCGCCAGCAGCCAAGGGCGTTCCGGGAGCGATCGTGCTGAGCAGTTCTTC. Protein sequence: CASSQGRSGSDRAEQFF.

The gene calls are TRBV6-5 and TRBJ2-7; D perhaps matches TRBD1 (6 bases). V lost 6 bases and J lost 3, with 12 bases in between. Per germline, CDR1 MNHEY and CDR2 SVGAGI. This CDR3 comprises 13 residues. The CDR3 DNA reads TGTGCCAGCAGCCGGACAGTCTTCTACGAGCAGTACTTC. As protein: CASSRTVFYEQYF.

This clone was recorded once. This chain links TRBV11-1 with TRBJ1-3; D is uncertain. Germline CDR1 and CDR2: SGHAT and FQDESV (reference sequence). This CDR3 region has 13 residues. The ends were cut back, 3 bases at V and 4 bases at J, with 7 bases in the middle. CDR3 protein: CASSFAEGNTIYF. The DNA of the CDR3 is TGTGCCAGCAGCTTCGCAGAAGGAAACACCATATATTTT.

This chain joins TRBV24-1 and TRBJ2-7, with 10 nucleotides matching TRBD1. The J segment lost 3 bases and the V segment lost 12 bases, leaving 13 bases of the junction unmatched. Looked up from germline, CDR1 is KGHDR and CDR2 is SFDVKD. The CDR3 spans 15 residues. CDR3 bases: TGTGCCCCCCCCCGGACAGGGGGTTTAATCTACGAGCAGTACTTC. Its translation is CAPPRTGGLIYEQYF.

The rearrangement links TRBV30 to TRBJ2-7; weak D call: TRBD1 (6 bases). Trimming shortened V by 8 bases and J by 2 bases, and 16 bases separated the two germline ends. Germline assignment: CDR1 GTSNPN and CDR2 SVGIG (reference sequence). The CDR3 runs 13 residues. CDR3: CAAETGRTYEQYF. CDR3 coding DNA: TGTGCCGCTGAGACAGGACGTACCTACGAGCAGTACTTC.